This T cell receptor (beta chain) comes out of a study of shared clonotypes between healthy human individuals. Libraries were prepared by immunoSEQ multiplex PCR; TCRdb keeps only in-frame clonotypes and omits some of them. The sample shows about 2.1 million clones, 93% of them seen only once. This clone is a singleton in its sample. Naive CD8 cells lacked CD45RO and underwent positive selection for CCR7, leaving out terminally differentiated effector memory CD45RA+ cells. Germline V lookup: CDR1 LNHDA, CDR2 SQIVND (reference sequence). V gave up 3 bases and J gave up 5 bases, with 29 bases separating them. The CDR3 runs to 21 residues.

The V call is TRBV19, the J call TRBJ2-6; possibly TRBD1 for D (5 bases). The source material was naive CD8+ T cells from PBMCs. The TCR was taken from a man between 18 and 29 years old in good health. Some clones in this sample may be carry-over from other donors' samples. In DNA, the CDR3 is TGTGCCAGTAGTATGAAACCCCACGACCGGACATCCGCACGGTGGGCCAACGTCCTGACTTTC. This codes for CASSMKPHDRTSARWANVLTF.